Listed below are T cell receptor beta chains from one sample, sequenced in a study of T cell responses to AZD1222 COVID-19 vaccine. Profiling relied on immunoSEQ multiplex PCR, and the TCRdb table lists in-frame clones only, not all of them. The table includes some 130,000 clones, around nine tenths detected once. The source was peripheral blood, collected on day 0 of AZD1222 vaccination. Receptor source: an adult in good health. Each CDR3 is given with its conserved first and last residue. A D gene is named only where the DNA matches it firmly.

CDR3aa | d_gene | v_gene
CASSYGGRGGYTF | . | TRBV6-6
CASSLGTAPEAFF | . | TRBV7-9
CASSGAPGPSSYEQYF | . | TRBV10-1
CASSGRGYGYTF | . | TRBV7-8
CASSLGAPEAFF | . | TRBV12-3/TRBV12-4
CSVGAMETQYF | . | TRBV29-1
CASSFGTSQETQYF | . | TRBV5-1
CASRKGEHYGYTF | . | TRBV6-6
CASSRQRTGVNEQFF | TRBD1 | TRBV19
CASRVAEFTGELFF | . | TRBV19